The 30 T cell receptor beta chains listed next were all sequenced from one sample in a study of OX40 agonist ivuxolimab in advanced cancers. Profiling relied on immunoSEQ multiplex PCR, and the TCRdb table lists in-frame clones only, not all of them. Among roughly 90,000 clones, approximately 90% were seen once, and the ten largest hold 0.79%. Material: CD4+ or CD8+ T cells sorted from blood, obtained in a trial of the OX40 agonist ivuxolimab. Source of these receptors: an adult with an advanced solid tumor such as melanoma, head and neck, liver or kidney cancer.

The chain combines TRBV6-6 with TRBJ1-5, with D unresolved. Germline assignment: CDR1 MNHNY and CDR2 SVGAGI (reference sequence). This CDR3 has 13 amino acids. V lost 2 bases to trimming and J lost 3 bases, with 5 bases between them. This chain's CDR3 is CASSYTVNQPQHF. CDR3 DNA: TGTGCCAGCAGTTACACAGTCAATCAGCCCCAGCATTTT.

In nucleotides, the CDR3 is TGCAGCGTTGAAGTTACAGGGGGCCTTTACGAGCAGTACTTC. This codes for CSVEVTGGLYEQYF. V and J are TRBV29-1 and TRBJ2-7, with 9 bases fitting TRBD1. This CDR3 is 14 amino acids long. V lost 1 base and J lost 4; bases outside the gene matches: 5. Germline CDR1 reads SQVTM; CDR2 reads ANQGSEA.

The gene calls are TRBV27 and TRBJ2-1; TRBD1 matches 7 bases. CDR3 size: 16 residues. From germline, CDR1 is MNHEY and CDR2 SMNVEV (reference sequence). With 1 base clipped from V and 0 bases from J, the junction kept 3 bases outside the gene matches. CDR3 nucleotide sequence: TGTGCCAGCAGTTTATTAGGGGGCAGCTCCTACAATGAGCAGTTCTTC. Translating gives CASSLLGGSSYNEQFF.

The rearrangement joins TRBV30 to TRBJ2-7; D not resolved. Trimming took 3 bases from V and 0 from J, leaving 6 bases between them. CDR1 GTSNPN and CDR2 SVGIG come from the germline V gene (reference sequence). The CDR3 is 12 amino acids. This CDR3 reads CAWSDISYEQYF. As DNA, the CDR3 is TGTGCCTGGAGCGACATCTCCTACGAGCAGTACTTC.

As for this clone: Other DNA sequences in this sample translate to the same CDR3. The chain joins TRBV7-2 to TRBJ1-5, with D tentatively TRBD1 (6 bases). The CDR3 covers 14 residues. Germline CDR1 SGHTA, CDR2 FQGNSA. V gave up 3 bases and J gave up 7 bases, with 13 bases separating them. The CDR3 protein is CASSLDSPGQPQHF. The CDR3 nucleotides are TGTGCCAGCAGCTTGGACAGTCCCGGCCAGCCCCAGCATTTT.

The rearrangement joins TRBV19 to TRBJ1-2, with TRBD1 matching 7 bases. The trim removed 6 bases at V and 1 base at J, leaving 5 bases unmatched. The CDR3 runs to 14 residues. From germline, CDR1 is LNHDA and CDR2 SQIVND (reference sequence). CDR3 sequence (DNA): TGTGCCAGTAGCCGGGACAGTTTTAACTATGGCTACACCTTC. It yields the protein CASSRDSFNYGYTF.

This clone came up once. A junction end diverges from the germline sequence, so it may reflect a read error. This chain joins TRBV7-7 and TRBJ2-1, with 10 bases aligning to TRBD2. The CDR3 consists of 15 residues. Germline CDR1 is SSHAT and CDR2 is FNYEAQ (reference sequence). This CDR3 is CASSLRAGGDDEQFF. The CDR3 coding sequence is TGTGCTAGCAGCTTAAGAGCGGGAGGGGATGATGAGCAGTTCTTC.

This clone was detected only a few times. CDR3 in amino acids: CASSEPGDTEAFF. The CDR3 coding sequence is TGTGCCAGCAGTGAACCAGGGGACACTGAAGCTTTCTTT. The chain combines TRBV28 with TRBJ1-1, with a weak D call TRBD1 (6 bases). CDR1 is MDHEN and CDR2 is SYDVKM in the germline V gene. V was pared by 5 bases and J by 3 bases, with 10 bases between. This CDR3 is 13 amino acids long. The full variable domain, completed using reference TRBV28 and TRBJ1-1, is DVKVTQSSRYLVKRTGEKVFLECVQDMDHENMFWYRQDPGLGLRLIYFSYDVKMKEKGDIPEGYSVSREKKERFSLILESASTNQTSMYLCASSEPGDTEAFFGQGTRLTVV.

The genes are TRBV30 and TRBJ1-5, with a tentative D call TRBD1 (5 bases). Germline-derived CDR1 and CDR2 are GTSNPN and SVGIG (reference sequence). This CDR3 region has 14 residues. V lost 1 base to trimming and J lost 11 bases, with 18 bases between them. The CDR3 DNA is TGTGCCTGGAGTGCTTCCTGGCGGGGGTCGGCCCAGCATTTT. Translating it yields CAWSASWRGSAQHF.

This sequence joins TRBV11-2 and TRBJ1-4; no definite D call. Trimming removed 5 bases at V and 3 bases at J, with 13 bases between. This CDR3 is 15 amino acids long. Per germline, CDR1 SGHAT and CDR2 FQNNGV. The CDR3 bases are TGTGCCAGCAGCCCTACTGAGGTGGCTAATGAAAAACTGTTTTTT. This gives the protein CASSPTEVANEKLFF.

This chain connects TRBV4-3 to TRBJ1-1; D call uncertain. Germline V gives CDR1 LGHNA, CDR2 YSLEER. The CDR3 runs to 14 residues. V lost 0 bases, J lost 2 bases, and 7 bases lay in between. The CDR3 sequence is CASSQEGFNTEAFF. The DNA for the CDR3 is TGCGCCAGCAGCCAAGAAGGCTTCAACACTGAAGCTTTCTTT.

The chain joins TRBV19 to TRBJ1-5; no reliable D call. The length of the CDR3 is 15 residues. The V end was cut by 2 bases, the J end by 4 bases, with 12 bases between. Germline CDR1 is LNHDA and CDR2 is SQIVND (reference sequence). Here the CDR3 DNA reads TGTGCCAGTAGTATACTTCCGGTGGGGAATCAGCCCCAGCATTTT. Translated, it gives CASSILPVGNQPQHF.

V usage is TRBV6-1 and J usage is TRBJ1-2; D uncertain. V lost 7 bases to trimming and J lost 9 bases, with 15 bases between them. The CDR3 spans 12 residues. Germline CDR1 is MNHNS and CDR2 is SASEGT. CDR3 coding DNA: TGTGCCAGCATAGAGGGCAGAGCCCGCTACACCTTC. It encodes CASIEGRARYTF.

The genes are TRBV27 and TRBJ2-2, with D possibly matching TRBD1 (6 bases). V was cut by 5 bases and J by 4 bases, with 14 bases left in between. CDR3 size: 15 residues. Germline values: CDR1 MNHEY, CDR2 SMNVEV (reference sequence). This CDR3 is CASSRLNRATGELFF. CDR3 nucleotide sequence: TGTGCCAGCAGTCGCCTTAACAGGGCCACCGGGGAGCTGTTTTTT.

This rearrangement joins TRBV6-6 to TRBJ1-4; TRBD1 might be the D (6 bases). Germline loops: CDR1 MNHNY, CDR2 SVGAGI (reference sequence). Deletions cut 8 bases from V and 3 bases from J, with 13 bases between. The CDR3 spans 14 residues. The CDR3 here is CASDGGAANEKLFF. The CDR3 DNA reads TGTGCCAGCGACGGGGGCGCAGCTAATGAAAAACTGTTTTTT.

V gene TRBV5-6 combines with J gene TRBJ1-5; D is unresolved. The CDR3 is 16 residues long. Germline V CDR1 and CDR2: SGHDT, YYEEEE. Trimming pared 2 bases from V and 4 bases from J, leaving 16 bases between. CDR3 loop: CASSFRYPAGNQPQHF. CDR3 DNA: TGTGCCAGCAGCTTTCGCTATCCTGCTGGAAATCAGCCCCAGCATTTT.

J is TRBJ2-7 and V is TRBV6-1; 11 nucleotides align to TRBD2. Germline V gene data show CDR1 as MNHNS and CDR2 as SASEGT. CDR3 size: 20 residues. V dropped 2 bases and J dropped 6; count of bases not matched to a gene: 21. This chain's CDR3 is CASSETPTFTSGGPTREQYF. DNA of the CDR3: TGTGCCAGCAGTGAAACTCCCACCTTTACTAGCGGGGGTCCTACTCGCGAGCAGTACTTC.

The genes are TRBV11-2 and TRBJ2-5; D might be TRBD1 (5 bases). Germline CDR1 is SGHAT and CDR2 is FQNNGV. V was clipped by 2 bases and J by 0 bases, with 10 bases between them. CDR3 size: 15 residues. CDR3 sequence: CASSLRSGNQETQYF. The CDR3, as DNA: TGTGCCAGCAGCTTACGTTCAGGGAACCAAGAGACCCAGTACTTC. The variable domain in full, with the rest retrieved from reference TRBV11-2 and TRBJ2-5, is EAGVAQSPRYKIIEKRQSVAFWCNPISGHATLYWYQQILGQGPKLLIQFQNNGVVDDSQLPKDRFSAERLKGVDSTLKIQPAKLEDSAVYLCASSLRSGNQETQYFGPGTRLLVL.

The CDR3 DNA reads TGTGCCAGCAGTGCGCCCGGGACTACCCTATACGAGCAGTACTTC. It translates to CASSAPGTTLYEQYF. The chain joins TRBV28 to TRBJ2-5; 7 positions match TRBD2. The DNA end lines up better with TRBJ2-7; the J call may be wrong. Germline loops: CDR1 MDHEN, CDR2 SYDVKM. This CDR3 has 15 residues.

This chain links TRBV6-6 with TRBJ1-2; 9 bases line up with TRBD1. The CDR3 is 15 residues long. Germline trimming cut 2 bases from V and 6 bases from J; bases unmatched to any gene: 7. Germline CDR1 is MNHNY and CDR2 is SVGAGI (reference sequence). The CDR3 sequence: CASSYPGTGKDGYTF. The DNA of the CDR3 is TGTGCCAGCAGTTACCCCGGGACAGGGAAAGATGGCTACACCTTC.

This clone was seen just once. The genes are TRBV10-3 and TRBJ2-3; D may be TRBD1 or TRBD2 (5 bases each). CDR3 length: 16 residues. Germline V gene lookup returns CDR1 ENHRY and CDR2 SYGVKD. V gave up 5 bases and J gave up 2 bases, with 17 bases separating them. CDR3 residues: CAISFPDGAVTDTQYF. In DNA, the CDR3 is TGTGCCATCAGTTTTCCTGACGGGGCCGTCACAGATACGCAGTATTTT.

The genes are TRBV7-2 and TRBJ2-3, with TRBD2 matching over 12 bases. The CDR3 consists of 16 residues. Looked up from germline, CDR1 is SGHTA and CDR2 is FQGNSA. V trimming: 5 bases; J trimming: 2 bases; junction bases outside the gene matches: 5. The chain's CDR3 is CASSQGLAGFTDTQYF. The DNA for the CDR3 is TGTGCCAGCAGCCAGGGACTAGCGGGTTTCACAGATACGCAGTATTTT.

The chain joins TRBV28 to TRBJ1-2, with a tentative D call TRBD1 (5 bases). V was shortened by 7 bases and J by 8 bases, with 14 bases between the two germline ends. The CDR3 contains 12 residues. Germline assignment: CDR1 MDHEN and CDR2 SYDVKM. This CDR3 is CASTTPGGGYTF. The CDR3 nucleotides read TGTGCCAGCACCACCCCGGGGGGGGGCTACACCTTC.

In nucleotides, the CDR3 is TGTGCCAGCAGCTTGAGGGGGCGCGGGTCTGAAGCTTTCTTT. This codes for CASSLRGRGSEAFF. The chain combines TRBV5-8 with TRBJ1-1, with TRBD1 matching 7 bases. The CDR3 length is 14 residues. V trimming: 1 base; J trimming: 6 bases; junction bases outside the gene matches: 6. Germline V CDR1 and CDR2: SGHTS, YDEGEE.

The V gene is TRBV7-6, the J gene TRBJ1-1, with D perhaps TRBD1 (6 bases). V was trimmed by 5 bases and J by 1 base, leaving 17 bases between them. CDR3 length: 16 residues. Germline values: CDR1 SGHVS, CDR2 FNYEAQ. The CDR3 region is CASSKSNRAENTEAFF. In DNA form, the CDR3 reads TGTGCCAGCAGCAAATCTAACAGGGCCGAGAACACTGAAGCTTTCTTT.

The V and J genes are TRBV29-1 and TRBJ2-7; the match to TRBD1 covers 9 bases. Losses at the gene ends were 4 bases for V and 6 bases for J; bases not matched to a gene: 7. Germline values: CDR1 SQVTM, CDR2 ANQGSEA. The CDR3 loop spans 13 amino acids. The CDR3 region has the DNA TGCAGCGTTGTTTGGGACAGGGTTCGCGAGCAGTACTTC. Its protein is CSVVWDRVREQYF.

The chain links TRBV7-2 to TRBJ1-2; no firm D call. Between the trimmed V and J ends, which lost 5 bases and 3 bases, there was a span of 16 bases. The CDR3 is 15 residues long. CDR1 is SGHTA and CDR2 is FQGNSA in the germline V gene. The CDR3 spells CASSPRKGWDYGYTF. DNA for the CDR3: TGTGCCAGCAGCCCCCGGAAAGGGTGGGACTATGGCTACACCTTC.

The rearrangement links TRBV7-9 to TRBJ2-6, with a tentative D call TRBD2 (5 bases). Per germline, CDR1 SEHNR and CDR2 FQNEAQ (reference sequence). The V gene lost 5 bases and the J gene lost 0 bases, with 11 bases spanning the gap. The CDR3 is 16 amino acids. As DNA, the CDR3 is TGTGCCAGCAGCAAAGGACTCTACTCTGGGGCCAACGTCCTGACTTTC. It encodes CASSKGLYSGANVLTF.

The table lists this clone with a few counts. The chain employs TRBV7-2 and TRBJ2-7; the match to TRBD2 covers 7 bases. Germline CDR1 is SGHTA and CDR2 is FQGNSA. The CDR3 loop spans 15 amino acids. Trimming at V came to 0 bases and at J to 3 bases, leaving 5 bases not matched to a gene. CDR3: CASSLARGGSYEQYF. CDR3 bases: TGTGCCAGCAGCTTAGCGCGCGGCGGGAGCTACGAGCAGTACTTC.

This clone occurred a few times. The chain employs TRBV11-2 and TRBJ1-5, with no clear D. The CDR3 runs 14 residues. Germline lookup yields CDR1 SGHAT and CDR2 FQNNGV. Trimming removed 5 bases at V and 7 bases at J, with 15 bases between. CDR3 loop: CASSERPRGQPQHF. CDR3 DNA sequence: TGTGCCAGCAGCGAACGACCCCGAGGACAGCCCCAGCATTTT.